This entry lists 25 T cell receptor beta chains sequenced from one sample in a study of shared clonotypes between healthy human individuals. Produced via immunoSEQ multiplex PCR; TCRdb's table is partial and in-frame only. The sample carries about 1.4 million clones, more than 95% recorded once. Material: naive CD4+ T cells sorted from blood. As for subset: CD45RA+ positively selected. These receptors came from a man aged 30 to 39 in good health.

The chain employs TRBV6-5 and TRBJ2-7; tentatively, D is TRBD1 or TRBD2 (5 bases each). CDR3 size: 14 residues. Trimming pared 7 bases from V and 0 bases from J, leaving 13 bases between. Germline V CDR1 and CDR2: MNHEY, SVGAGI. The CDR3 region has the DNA TGTGCCAGCACCAACTGGGGGAGCTCCTACGAGCAGTACTTC. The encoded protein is CASTNWGSSYEQYF.

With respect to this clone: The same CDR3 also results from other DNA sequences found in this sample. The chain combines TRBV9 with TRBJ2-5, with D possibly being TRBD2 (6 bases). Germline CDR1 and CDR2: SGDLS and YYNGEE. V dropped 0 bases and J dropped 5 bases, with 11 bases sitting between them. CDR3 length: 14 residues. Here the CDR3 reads CASSVEAGKETQYF. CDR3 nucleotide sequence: TGTGCCAGCAGCGTAGAGGCGGGGAAGGAGACCCAGTACTTC.

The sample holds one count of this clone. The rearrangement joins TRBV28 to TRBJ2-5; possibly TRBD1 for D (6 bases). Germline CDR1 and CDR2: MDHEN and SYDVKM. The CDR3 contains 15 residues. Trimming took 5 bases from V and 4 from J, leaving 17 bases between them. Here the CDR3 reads CASSIPTGLRETQYF. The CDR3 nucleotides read TGTGCCAGCAGTATCCCTACAGGGTTACGAGAGACCCAGTACTTC.

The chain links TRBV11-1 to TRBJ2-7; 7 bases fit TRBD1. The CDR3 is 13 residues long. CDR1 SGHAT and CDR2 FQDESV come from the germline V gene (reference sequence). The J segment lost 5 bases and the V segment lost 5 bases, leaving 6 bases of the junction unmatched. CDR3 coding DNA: TGTGCCAGCAGCCGCGACAGGGACCACGAGCAGTACTTC. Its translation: CASSRDRDHEQYF.

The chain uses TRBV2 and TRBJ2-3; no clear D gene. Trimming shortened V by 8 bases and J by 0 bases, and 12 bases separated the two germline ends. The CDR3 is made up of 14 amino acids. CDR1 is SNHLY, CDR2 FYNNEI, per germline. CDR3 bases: TGTGCCAGCTGTCGGACCGCTAGCACAGATACGCAGTATTTT. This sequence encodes CASCRTASTDTQYF.

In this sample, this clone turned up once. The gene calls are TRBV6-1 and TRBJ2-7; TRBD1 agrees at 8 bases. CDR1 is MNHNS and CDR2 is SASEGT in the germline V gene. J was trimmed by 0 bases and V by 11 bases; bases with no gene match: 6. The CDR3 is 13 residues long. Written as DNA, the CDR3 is TGTGCCGGGAACAGGGGGAGCTCCTACGAGCAGTACTTC. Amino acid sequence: CAGNRGSSYEQYF.

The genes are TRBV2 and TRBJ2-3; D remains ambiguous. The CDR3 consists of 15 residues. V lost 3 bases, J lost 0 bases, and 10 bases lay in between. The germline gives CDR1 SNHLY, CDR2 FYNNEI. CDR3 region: CASSDQPTSTDTQYF. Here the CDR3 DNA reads TGTGCCAGCAGTGACCAGCCTACTAGCACAGATACGCAGTATTTT.

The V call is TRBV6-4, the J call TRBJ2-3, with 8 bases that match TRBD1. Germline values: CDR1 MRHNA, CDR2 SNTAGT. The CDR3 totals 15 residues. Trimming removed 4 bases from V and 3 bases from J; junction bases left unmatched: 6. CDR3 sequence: CASSAWTGRTDTQYF. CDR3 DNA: TGTGCCAGCAGTGCTTGGACAGGGCGAACAGATACGCAGTATTTT.

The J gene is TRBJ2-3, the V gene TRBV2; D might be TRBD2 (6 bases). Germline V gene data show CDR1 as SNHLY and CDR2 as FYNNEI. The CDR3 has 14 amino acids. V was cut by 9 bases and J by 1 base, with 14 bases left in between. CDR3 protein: CASLYGTRTDTQYF. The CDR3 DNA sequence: TGTGCCAGTCTGTACGGGACTCGCACAGATACGCAGTATTTT.

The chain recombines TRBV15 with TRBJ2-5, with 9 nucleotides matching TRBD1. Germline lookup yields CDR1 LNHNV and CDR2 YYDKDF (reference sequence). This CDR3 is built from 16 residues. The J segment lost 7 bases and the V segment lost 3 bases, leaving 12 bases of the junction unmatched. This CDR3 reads CATSRGRDRAIGTQYF. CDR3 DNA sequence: TGTGCCACCAGCAGGGGAAGGGACAGGGCAATTGGGACCCAGTACTTC.

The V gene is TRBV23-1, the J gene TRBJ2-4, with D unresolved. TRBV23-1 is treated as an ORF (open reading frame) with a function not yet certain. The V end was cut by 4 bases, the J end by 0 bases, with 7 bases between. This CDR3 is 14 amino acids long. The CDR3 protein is CASSPGVAKNIQYF. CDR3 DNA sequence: TGCGCCAGCAGTCCTGGCGTAGCCAAAAACATTCAGTACTTC.

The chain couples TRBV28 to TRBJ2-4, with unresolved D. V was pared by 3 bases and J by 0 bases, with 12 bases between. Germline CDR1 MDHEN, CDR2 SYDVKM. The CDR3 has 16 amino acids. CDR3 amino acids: CASSLITAGAKNIQYF. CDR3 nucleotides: TGTGCCAGCAGTTTGATTACGGCAGGAGCCAAAAACATTCAGTACTTC.

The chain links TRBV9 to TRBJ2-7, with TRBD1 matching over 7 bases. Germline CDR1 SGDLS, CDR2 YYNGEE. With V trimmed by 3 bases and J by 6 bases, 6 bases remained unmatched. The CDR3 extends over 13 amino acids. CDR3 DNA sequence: TGTGCCAGCAGCGGTTCATACAGGGGCGAGCAGTACTTC. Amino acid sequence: CASSGSYRGEQYF.

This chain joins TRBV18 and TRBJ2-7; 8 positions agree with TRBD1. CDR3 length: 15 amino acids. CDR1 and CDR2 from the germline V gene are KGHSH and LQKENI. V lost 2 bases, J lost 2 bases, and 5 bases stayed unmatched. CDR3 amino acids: CASSPSGTGPYEQYF. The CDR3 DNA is TGTGCCAGCTCACCATCCGGGACAGGACCCTACGAGCAGTACTTC.

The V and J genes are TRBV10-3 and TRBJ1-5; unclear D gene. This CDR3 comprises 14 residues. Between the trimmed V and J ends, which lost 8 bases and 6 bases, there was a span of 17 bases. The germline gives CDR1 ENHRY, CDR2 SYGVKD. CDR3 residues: CAISADPKGQPQHF. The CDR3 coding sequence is TGTGCCATCTCGGCAGACCCAAAGGGTCAGCCCCAGCATTTT.

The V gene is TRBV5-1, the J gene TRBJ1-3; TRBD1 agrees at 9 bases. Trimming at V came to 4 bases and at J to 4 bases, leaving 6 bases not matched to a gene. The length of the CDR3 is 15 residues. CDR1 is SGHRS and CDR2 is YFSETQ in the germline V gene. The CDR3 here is CASSIDRGSGNTIYF. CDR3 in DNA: TGCGCCAGCAGCATCGACAGGGGGTCCGGAAACACCATATATTTT.

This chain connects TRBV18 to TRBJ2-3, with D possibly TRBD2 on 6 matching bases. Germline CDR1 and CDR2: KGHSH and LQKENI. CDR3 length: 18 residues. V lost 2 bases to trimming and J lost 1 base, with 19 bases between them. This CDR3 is CASSPRTLGGARTDTQYF. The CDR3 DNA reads TGTGCCAGCTCACCAAGGACCCTGGGAGGAGCCCGCACAGATACGCAGTATTTT.

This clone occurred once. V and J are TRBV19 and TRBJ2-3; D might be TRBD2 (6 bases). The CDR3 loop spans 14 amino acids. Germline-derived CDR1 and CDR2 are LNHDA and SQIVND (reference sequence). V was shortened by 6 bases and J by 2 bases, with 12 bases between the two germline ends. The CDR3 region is CASRRGNPTDTQYF. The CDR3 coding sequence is TGTGCCAGTAGGCGGGGCAATCCCACAGATACGCAGTATTTT.

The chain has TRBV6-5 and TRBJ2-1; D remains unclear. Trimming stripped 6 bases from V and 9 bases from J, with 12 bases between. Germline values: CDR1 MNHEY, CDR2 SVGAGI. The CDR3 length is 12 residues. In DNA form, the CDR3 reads TGTGCCAGCAGCGGGCGCACCAGTGAGCAGTTCTTC. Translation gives CASSGRTSEQFF.

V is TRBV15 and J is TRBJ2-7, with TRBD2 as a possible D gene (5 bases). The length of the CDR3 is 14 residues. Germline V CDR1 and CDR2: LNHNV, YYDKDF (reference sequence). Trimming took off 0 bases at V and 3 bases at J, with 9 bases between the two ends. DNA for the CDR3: TGTGCCACCAGCAGAGATATGGGAGTCTACGAGCAGTACTTC. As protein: CATSRDMGVYEQYF.

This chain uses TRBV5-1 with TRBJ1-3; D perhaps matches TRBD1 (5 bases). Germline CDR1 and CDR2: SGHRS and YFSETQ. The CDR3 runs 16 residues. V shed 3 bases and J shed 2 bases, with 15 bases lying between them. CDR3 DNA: TGCGCCAGCAGCTCCCTCCCAGGGTTTACTGGAAACACCATATATTTT. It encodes CASSSLPGFTGNTIYF.

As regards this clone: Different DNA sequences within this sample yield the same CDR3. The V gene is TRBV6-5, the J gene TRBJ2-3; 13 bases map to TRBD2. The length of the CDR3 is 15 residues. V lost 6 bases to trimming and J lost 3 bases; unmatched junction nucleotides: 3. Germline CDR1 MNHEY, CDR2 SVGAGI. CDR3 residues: CASSRLAGGTDTQYF. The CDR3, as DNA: TGTGCCAGCAGCCGACTAGCGGGAGGAACAGATACGCAGTATTTT.

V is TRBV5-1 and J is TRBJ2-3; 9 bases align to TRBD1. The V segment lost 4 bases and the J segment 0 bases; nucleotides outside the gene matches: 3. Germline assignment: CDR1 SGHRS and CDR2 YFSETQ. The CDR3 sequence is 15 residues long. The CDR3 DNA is TGCGCCAGCAGCGCCGGACAGGGGAGCACAGATACGCAGTATTTT. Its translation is CASSAGQGSTDTQYF.

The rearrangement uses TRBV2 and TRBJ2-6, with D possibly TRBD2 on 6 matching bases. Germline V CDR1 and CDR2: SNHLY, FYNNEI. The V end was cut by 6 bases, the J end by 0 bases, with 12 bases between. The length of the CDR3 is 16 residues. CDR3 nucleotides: TGTGCCAGCAGCGCGGGACGTAACTCTGGGGCCAACGTCCTGACTTTC. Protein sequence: CASSAGRNSGANVLTF.

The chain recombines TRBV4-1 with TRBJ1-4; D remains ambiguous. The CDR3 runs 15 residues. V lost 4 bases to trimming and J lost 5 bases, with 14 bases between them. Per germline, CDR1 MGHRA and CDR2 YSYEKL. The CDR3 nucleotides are TGCGCCAGCAGCCTTCCGGGCCGGCGGAATGAAAAACTGTTTTTT. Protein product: CASSLPGRRNEKLFF.